This passage covers 19 T cell receptor beta chains from one sample sequenced in a study of cytomegalovirus exposure and HLA in healthy donors. With 60 Vbeta and 13 Jbeta primers, the PCR was carried out. The protocol was immunoSEQ multiplex PCR, while the TCRdb copy is restricted to in-frame clones and leaves out a portion. The data show some 200,000 clones, with about 70% seen just once and approximately 2.5% held by the top ten. The source material was PBMCs. These receptors all come from a man aged 35-49 years in good health and CMV-seropositive.

This clone was detected a few times. The chain is built from TRBV28 and TRBJ1-1; TRBD1 agrees at 7 bases. CDR1 and CDR2 (germline): MDHEN, SYDVKM. The CDR3 runs to 12 residues. J was trimmed by 6 bases and V by 5 bases; bases with no gene match: 3. The CDR3 is CASSVQGAEAFF. Here the CDR3 DNA reads TGTGCCAGCAGTGTTCAGGGGGCTGAAGCTTTCTTT.

The J gene is TRBJ2-3, the V gene TRBV9; possible D gene TRBD1, 6 bases. With 0 bases removed from V and 3 bases from J, the gap between germline ends came to 11 bases. This CDR3 contains 15 residues. CDR1 and CDR2 (germline): SGDLS, YYNGEE. The CDR3 DNA follows: TGTGCCAGCAGCGTAGGGATGGGGGCGACAGATACGCAGTATTTT. Translation gives CASSVGMGATDTQYF.

The rearrangement uses TRBV16 and TRBJ2-7, with D possibly matching TRBD1 (5 bases). This CDR3 is built from 13 residues. Trimming took 2 bases from V and 3 from J, leaving 8 bases between them. Germline CDR1 KGHSY, CDR2 FQNENV. The chain's CDR3 is CASSQGALYEQYF. CDR3 DNA sequence: TGTGCCAGCAGCCAAGGGGCTCTCTACGAGCAGTACTTC.

V gene TRBV4-1 combines with J gene TRBJ1-1; D unresolved. The CDR3 has 15 amino acids. Trimming took off 0 bases at V and 5 bases at J, with 13 bases between the two ends. Germline values: CDR1 MGHRA, CDR2 YSYEKL. CDR3 sequence (DNA): TGCGCCAGCAGCCAAGAAAATCGGAGGGATACTGAAGCTTTCTTT. This sequence encodes CASSQENRRDTEAFF.

The chain combines TRBV10-3 with TRBJ1-2, with a weak D call TRBD1 (6 bases). Trimming took 10 bases from V and 2 from J, leaving 14 bases between them. The CDR3 is 13 residues long. Looked up from germline, CDR1 is ENHRY and CDR2 is SYGVKD. The CDR3 region has the DNA TGTGCCACCCGACAGGCCTCAAACTATGGCTACACCTTC. Translation: CATRQASNYGYTF.

In this sample, this clone turned up a few times. V is TRBV7-9 and J is TRBJ1-2; no clear D. The CDR3 is 16 residues long. Looked up from germline, CDR1 is SEHNR and CDR2 is FQNEAQ (reference sequence). V was clipped by 3 bases and J by 6 bases, with 20 bases between them. The CDR3 spells CASSLGVEGLFDGYTF. The CDR3 DNA is TGTGCCAGCAGCTTGGGTGTTGAGGGTCTTTTCGATGGCTACACCTTC.

The chain links TRBV6-1 to TRBJ2-1; 8 bases match TRBD2. Germline V gives CDR1 MNHNS, CDR2 SASEGT. The CDR3 spans 16 residues. Trimming at V came to 0 bases and at J to 7 bases, leaving 8 bases not matched to a gene. The chain's CDR3 is CASSEAHGGAGNEQFF. In DNA, the CDR3 is TGTGCCAGCAGTGAAGCCCACGGGGGGGCGGGGAATGAGCAGTTCTTC.

Only a few counts were recorded for this clone. V gene TRBV2 combines with J gene TRBJ1-1; perhaps TRBD1 as D (5 bases). V was trimmed by 1 base and J by 5 bases, leaving 14 bases between them. CDR3 length: 15 amino acids. From germline, CDR1 is SNHLY and CDR2 FYNNEI. The CDR3 nucleotides read TGTGCCAGCAGTGAAGAGGAGACGGGGGTAACTGAAGCTTTCTTT. Translating it yields CASSEEETGVTEAFF.

The chain uses TRBV6-6 and TRBJ2-7; D uncertain. Trimming stripped 2 bases from V and 5 bases from J, with 4 bases between. Germline values: CDR1 MNHNY, CDR2 SVGAGI (reference sequence). The CDR3 has 11 residues. DNA for the CDR3: TGTGCCAGCAGTTACGAGGACGAGCAGTACTTC. Protein sequence: CASSYEDEQYF.

There are a few counts of this clone. The chain joins TRBV2 to TRBJ1-2; a weak D match, TRBD1 (6 bases). Germline V gives CDR1 SNHLY, CDR2 FYNNEI. Trimming stripped 6 bases from V and 7 bases from J, with 15 bases between. The CDR3 has 13 amino acids. CDR3 in DNA: TGTGCCAGCAGGATAAGAGGGGGAAGTGGCTACACCTTC. Its translation is CASRIRGGSGYTF.

J is TRBJ2-2 and V is TRBV18; tentatively, D is TRBD1 (5 bases). The CDR3 length is 17 residues. V was clipped by 0 bases and J by 0 bases, with 11 bases between them. Germline V gene lookup returns CDR1 KGHSH and CDR2 LQKENI. DNA for the CDR3: TGTGCCAGCTCACCACCGCAGGGATTGTCGAACACCGGGGAGCTGTTTTTT. It codes for CASSPPQGLSNTGELFF.

The CDR3 is CASSLGARREETQYF. Written as DNA, the CDR3 is TGTGCCAGCAGCTTAGGAGCTCGGCGGGAAGAGACCCAGTACTTC. V gene TRBV11-3 combines with J gene TRBJ2-5; D possibly corresponds to TRBD2 (5 bases). Trimming stripped 1 base from V and 3 bases from J, with 12 bases between. This CDR3 spans 15 amino acids. Looked up from germline, CDR1 is SGHNT and CDR2 is YENEEA.

The V call is TRBV6-6, the J call TRBJ2-7, with 9 nucleotides matching TRBD1. CDR3 length: 16 amino acids. V lost 5 bases and J lost 3; bases outside the gene matches: 11. Germline V gene data show CDR1 as MNHNY and CDR2 as SVGAGI (reference sequence). CDR3 sequence: CASSPPGQGKVYEQYF. CDR3 nucleotide sequence: TGTGCCAGCAGTCCCCCGGGACAGGGTAAAGTCTACGAGCAGTACTTC.

The V and J genes are TRBV6-1 and TRBJ2-7; the D gene is possibly TRBD2 (6 bases). CDR3 length: 13 residues. Germline CDR1 and CDR2: MNHNS and SASEGT. V shed 2 bases and J shed 6 bases, with 11 bases lying between them. The DNA of the CDR3 is TGTGCCAGCAGTGAAAATCGGAGGGGCGAGCAGTACTTC. Translating it yields CASSENRRGEQYF.

V usage is TRBV5-4 and J usage is TRBJ1-1; 9 bases map to TRBD1. This CDR3 region has 15 residues. J lost 3 bases, V lost 4 bases, and 7 bases had no gene match. Germline values: CDR1 SGHNT, CDR2 YYREEE (reference sequence). The CDR3 nucleotides are TGTGCCAGCAGCACGGGACAGGGTTGGCACACTGAAGCTTTCTTT. Residues: CASSTGQGWHTEAFF. The variable domain in full, completed from reference TRBV5-4 and TRBJ1-1, reads ETGVTQSPTHLIKTRGQQVTLRCSSQSGHNTVSWYQQALGQGPQFIFQYYREEENGRGNFPPRFSGLQFPNYSSELNVNALELDDSALYLCASSTGQGWHTEAFFGQGTRLTVV.

The CDR3 is CASSLTYTGEKYAEAFF. The CDR3 DNA reads as TGCGCCAGCAGCTTGACCTATACAGGGGAGAAATACGCTGAAGCTTTCTTT. V is TRBV5-1 and J is TRBJ1-1; 7 bases are shared with TRBD1. Germline CDR1 reads SGHRS; CDR2 reads YFSETQ. Losses at the gene ends were 1 base for V and 6 bases for J; bases not matched to a gene: 15. The CDR3 consists of 17 residues.

This chain joins TRBV6-5 and TRBJ1-5, with D possibly matching TRBD1 (5 bases). Germline CDR1 reads MNHEY; CDR2 reads SVGAGI. The CDR3 length is 10 residues. V was pared by 7 bases and J by 7 bases, with 5 bases between. The CDR3 region is CASTGQPQHF. The CDR3 region has the DNA TGTGCCAGCACAGGGCAGCCCCAGCATTTT.

This rearrangement joins TRBV5-6 to TRBJ2-3; possibly TRBD1 for D (6 bases). Germline loops: CDR1 SGHDT, CDR2 YYEEEE. The CDR3 totals 12 residues. V was cut by 9 bases and J by 0 bases, with 8 bases left in between. CDR3 region: CATQGSTDTQYF. The CDR3, as DNA: TGTGCCACCCAGGGGAGCACAGATACGCAGTATTTT.

V usage is TRBV6-1 and J usage is TRBJ2-2, with D possibly being TRBD2 (6 bases). The germline CDR1 and CDR2 sequences are MNHNS and SASEGT. V was cut by 6 bases and J by 1 base, with 9 bases left in between. This CDR3 region has 14 residues. In DNA form, the CDR3 reads TGTGCCAGCAGGCGCGGGGAGAACACCGGGGAGCTGTTTTTT. Its translation is CASRRGENTGELFF.